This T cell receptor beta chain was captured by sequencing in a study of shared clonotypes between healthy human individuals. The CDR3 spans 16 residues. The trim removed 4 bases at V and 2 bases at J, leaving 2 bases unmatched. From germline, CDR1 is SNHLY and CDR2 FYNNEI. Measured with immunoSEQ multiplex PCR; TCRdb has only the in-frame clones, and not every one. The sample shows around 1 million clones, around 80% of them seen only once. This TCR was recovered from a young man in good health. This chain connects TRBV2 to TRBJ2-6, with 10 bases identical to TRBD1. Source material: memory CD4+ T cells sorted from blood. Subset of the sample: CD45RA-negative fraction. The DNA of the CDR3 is TGTGCCAGCAGTGTAGGGACAGGGGCTGGGGCCAACGTCCTGACTTTC. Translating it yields CASSVGTGAGANVLTF.